These 31 T cell receptor beta chains share one sample of origin, sequenced in a study of cytomegalovirus exposure and HLA in healthy donors. Primers: 60 Vbeta forward and 13 Jbeta reverse. Generated by immunoSEQ multiplex PCR, the TCRdb table keeps only in-frame clones and is missing some. Among 55,000 to 70,000 clones listed, around three quarters were seen once. Sequencing was done on a sample of PBMCs. These receptors originate from a young man in good health and CMV-seropositive.

The CDR3 protein is CSPRGTGFYYEQYF. DNA of the CDR3: TGCAGCCCGAGGGGGACAGGTTTTTACTACGAGCAGTACTTC. J is TRBJ2-7 and V is TRBV29-1; 8 bases align to TRBD1. V trimming: 8 bases; J trimming: 3 bases; junction bases outside the gene matches: 12. Germline CDR1 reads SQVTM; CDR2 reads ANQGSEA. This CDR3 region has 14 residues.

The chain joins TRBV25-1 to TRBJ1-1; 9 bases agree with TRBD1. The V gene's germline CDR1 is MGHDK and CDR2 SYGVNS. The CDR3 is made up of 13 amino acids. V gave up 7 bases and J gave up 6 bases; unmatched junction bases: 6. The CDR3 DNA sequence: TGTGCCAGCACAGGACAGGGGATTCCTGAAGCTTTCTTT. This translates into CASTGQGIPEAFF.

The CDR3 DNA reads as TGCGCCAGCAGCCACGAGACAACCTCCTACAATGAGCAGTTCTTC. It is translated as CASSHETTSYNEQFF. This rearrangement joins TRBV4-1 to TRBJ2-1; D gene uncertain. The CDR3 runs to 15 residues. Germline assignment: CDR1 MGHRA and CDR2 YSYEKL. V was cut by 3 bases and J by 0 bases, with 9 bases left in between.

The chain is built from TRBV5-4 and TRBJ2-1; TRBD2 matches 14 bases. The length of the CDR3 is 16 residues. CDR1 is SGHNT and CDR2 is YYREEE in the germline V gene (reference sequence). J gave up 8 bases and V 0 bases, and 4 bases lay outside the gene matches. The CDR3, as DNA: TGTGCCAGCAGCTTGGGGGGACTAGCGGGAGAATATGAGCAGTTCTTC. Its protein product is CASSLGGLAGEYEQFF.

This chain uses TRBV19 with TRBJ1-1; 7 nucleotides align to TRBD1. V lost 7 bases and J lost 11; bases outside the gene matches: 10. The CDR3 is 12 residues long. CDR1 and CDR2 from the germline V gene are LNHDA and SQIVND (reference sequence). The CDR3 DNA follows: TGTGCCAGTACCCTCGGGGACAGTAACGCTTTCTTT. As protein: CASTLGDSNAFF. The whole variable domain, remainder taken from reference TRBV19 and TRBJ1-1, is DGGITQSPKYLFRKEGQNVTLSCEQNLNHDAMYWYRQDPGQGLRLIYYSQIVNDFQKGDIAEGYSVSREKKESFPLTVTSAQKNPTAFYLCASTLGDSNAFFGQGTRLTVV.

CDR3 region: CATSRDRAEGGYTF. CDR3 in DNA: TGTGCCACCAGCAGAGATCGGGCGGAGGGGGGCTACACCTTC. V is TRBV15 and J is TRBJ1-2; TRBD1 is a possible D gene (5 bases). CDR1 and CDR2 (germline): LNHNV, YYDKDF (reference sequence). V was pared by 0 bases and J by 8 bases, with 13 bases between. The CDR3 extends over 14 amino acids.

For the CDR3, the DNA is TGTGCCAGCAACTCCGGGGTTCGGCCACCCCTCCACTTT. It codes for CASNSGVRPPLHF. V and J are TRBV28 and TRBJ1-6, with unresolved D. With 7 bases removed from V and 11 bases from J, the gap between germline ends came to 15 bases. This CDR3 is 13 amino acids long. Germline CDR1 reads MDHEN; CDR2 reads SYDVKM.

This chain connects TRBV6-5 to TRBJ2-7; the match to TRBD2 covers 10 bases. The CDR3 totals 15 residues. Per germline, CDR1 MNHEY and CDR2 SVGAGI. V lost 0 bases, J lost 7 bases, and 6 bases stayed unmatched. The CDR3 bases are TGTGCCAGCAGTTACTCGAGCGGGAGGGCAAGGGAGCAGTACTTC. It codes for CASSYSSGRAREQYF.

CDR3 nucleotides: TGTGCCTGGACGGGGTCGTATGGCTACACCTTC. As protein: CAWTGSYGYTF. J is TRBJ1-2 and V is TRBV30, with unresolved D. Germline V gene sequence: CDR1 GTSNPN, CDR2 SVGIG (reference sequence). CDR3 length: 11 residues. Trimming took 4 bases from V and 5 from J, leaving 8 bases between them.

The chain links TRBV28 to TRBJ1-6; D is uncertain. Trimming pared 6 bases from V and 6 bases from J, leaving 9 bases between. Germline CDR1 and CDR2: MDHEN and SYDVKM. The length of the CDR3 is 13 residues. CDR3 coding DNA: TGTGCCAGCAGCCTAATGAGTAATTCACCCCTCCACTTT. The encoded protein is CASSLMSNSPLHF.

In the case of this clone: Relative to the germline gene, one junction end is altered; a read error may explain this. The V call is TRBV2, the J call TRBJ2-3, with 7 bases lining up with TRBD2. The CDR3 has 17 residues. Germline V CDR1 and CDR2: SNHLY, FYNNEI. In DNA, the CDR3 is TGTGCCAGCAGCGAAGGCCGCGGGAGTTTTCCGACAGATACGCAGTATTTT. Translating it yields CASSEGRGSFPTDTQYF.

This sequence joins TRBV29-1 and TRBJ2-5; the D gene is possibly TRBD1 (5 bases). V was trimmed by 4 bases and J by 5 bases, leaving 11 bases between them. This CDR3 has 12 amino acids. Germline V gene sequence: CDR1 SQVTM, CDR2 ANQGSEA. CDR3 residues: CSVGGLAETQYF. The CDR3 DNA is TGCAGCGTTGGGGGCCTCGCGGAGACCCAGTACTTC.

V and J are TRBV20-1 and TRBJ2-1; D not certain. Per the germline V gene, CDR1 is DFQATT and CDR2 is SNEGSKA (reference sequence). Trimming took 0 bases from V and 10 from J, leaving 7 bases between them. CDR3 length equals 11 residues. CDR3 region: CSARDTTEQFF. For the CDR3, the DNA is TGCAGTGCTAGAGATACTACCGAGCAGTTCTTC.

The V and J genes are TRBV25-1 and TRBJ1-2; D is unresolved. This CDR3 contains 14 residues. Trimming removed 4 bases at V and 2 bases at J, with 11 bases between. The germline V gene has CDR1 MGHDK and CDR2 SYGVNS. CDR3 bases: TGTGCCAGCAGTGTAGACTGGAGAAACTATGGCTACACCTTC. It is translated as CASSVDWRNYGYTF.

The chain uses TRBV28 and TRBJ1-2, with TRBD1 matching 10 bases. This CDR3 spans 17 amino acids. Germline CDR1 is MDHEN and CDR2 is SYDVKM. Trimming took 5 bases from V and 3 from J; bases not matched to a gene: 12. CDR3 residues: CASSLDRGPLVDYGYTF. CDR3 DNA: TGTGCCAGCAGTCTCGACAGGGGGCCGCTGGTAGACTATGGCTACACCTTC.

The chain recombines TRBV2 with TRBJ2-1; TRBD2 matches at 7 bases. After removal of 7 bases from V and 2 bases from J, the junction contained 8 bases not matched to a gene. Germline loops: CDR1 SNHLY, CDR2 FYNNEI. This CDR3 spans 15 amino acids. For the CDR3, the DNA is TGTGCCAGCACCCTCTTGCGGGGGACCTACAATGAGCAGTTCTTC. Translating gives CASTLLRGTYNEQFF.

A word on this clone: The sample holds other DNA sequences that translate to the same CDR3. This chain uses TRBV4-1 with TRBJ1-2; the match to TRBD1 covers 9 bases. The CDR3 is 15 amino acids. V lost 2 bases to trimming and J lost 2 bases; unmatched junction nucleotides: 3. In germline, CDR1 is MGHRA, CDR2 YSYEKL. CDR3 coding DNA: TGCGCCAGCAGCCAAAACAGGGGGCCAAACTATGGCTACACCTTC. Translation: CASSQNRGPNYGYTF.

The chain recombines TRBV6-1 with TRBJ2-5, with TRBD1 matching 9 bases. The end of the DNA aligns better with TRBJ2-7, so the J call may be wrong. The CDR3 runs to 15 residues. CDR1 is MNHNS, CDR2 SASEGT, per germline. CDR3 sequence: CASSEEETGGYEQYF. As DNA, the CDR3 is TGTGCCAGCAGTGAAGAGGAGACAGGGGGCTACGAGCAGTACTTC.

The CDR3 protein is CASSFQGQNEQYF. The CDR3 DNA is TGCGCCAGCAGCTTTCAAGGACAAAACGAGCAGTACTTC. This rearrangement joins TRBV5-1 to TRBJ2-7; a possible D gene is TRBD1 (5 bases). Germline CDR1 reads SGHRS; CDR2 reads YFSETQ. Trimming took 2 bases from V and 5 from J, leaving 11 bases between them. CDR3 length: 13 residues.

The chain combines TRBV11-2 with TRBJ1-6, with D uncertain. Germline CDR1 SGHAT, CDR2 FQNNGV. Between the trimmed V and J ends, which lost 1 base and 6 bases, there was a span of 7 bases. The CDR3 has 14 amino acids. The CDR3 loop reads CASSLVQSNSPLHF. In DNA form, the CDR3 reads TGTGCCAGCAGCTTAGTACAGAGTAATTCACCCCTCCACTTT.

The chain combines TRBV15 with TRBJ1-4, with 9 nucleotides matching TRBD1. V lost 5 bases and J lost 5; bases outside the gene matches: 6. Germline CDR1 LNHNV, CDR2 YYDKDF (reference sequence). This CDR3 spans 15 amino acids. The CDR3 nucleotides read TGTGCCACCAGCGGGCTAGGGACAGGGAATGAAAAACTGTTTTTT. Its translation: CATSGLGTGNEKLFF.

The chain uses TRBV10-1 and TRBJ2-7; TRBD1 is a possible D gene (5 bases). The ends were cut back, 3 bases at V and 0 bases at J, with 12 bases in the middle. The germline CDR1 and CDR2 sequences are WNHNN and SYGVQD (reference sequence). This CDR3 has 15 residues. CDR3 DNA: TGCGCCAGCAGTGATTTGTCGCAGGGCTCCTACGAGCAGTACTTC. Its translation is CASSDLSQGSYEQYF.

This clone was detected only a few times. The chain employs TRBV6-1 and TRBJ2-6, with unresolved D. This CDR3 is built from 15 residues. V shed 6 bases and J shed 0 bases, with 9 bases lying between them. The germline V gene encodes CDR1 MNHNS and CDR2 SASEGT. CDR3 in DNA: TGTGCCAGCAGCCTCGAGGTCTCTGGGGCCAACGTCCTGACTTTC. It yields the protein CASSLEVSGANVLTF.

This clone was seen once. V usage is TRBV5-1 and J usage is TRBJ2-5; 13 nucleotides agree with TRBD2. The length of the CDR3 is 18 residues. CDR1 and CDR2 from the germline V gene are SGHRS and YFSETQ. Germline trimming cut 3 bases from V and 2 bases from J; bases unmatched to any gene: 10. CDR3 region: CASSSRGGTSGKQETQYF. Written as DNA, the CDR3 is TGCGCCAGCAGCTCCAGGGGGGGGACTAGCGGGAAACAAGAGACCCAGTACTTC.

The chain is built from TRBV7-9 and TRBJ1-1; 7 nucleotides align to TRBD1. J was trimmed by 7 bases and V by 4 bases; bases with no gene match: 9. The CDR3 consists of 14 residues. CDR1 and CDR2 (germline): SEHNR, FQNEAQ (reference sequence). In DNA, the CDR3 is TGTGCCAGCAGCTCGAGACAGGGAAGGAATGAAGCTTTCTTT. Translation gives CASSSRQGRNEAFF.

Many counts were recorded for this clone. This chain uses TRBV4-1 with TRBJ2-7; TRBD1 aligns across 7 bases. Losses at the gene ends were 1 base for V and 4 bases for J; bases not matched to a gene: 7. From germline, CDR1 is MGHRA and CDR2 YSYEKL. The CDR3 contains 15 residues. CDR3 in amino acids: CASSQALAGGYEQYF. The DNA of the CDR3 is TGCGCCAGCAGCCAAGCTCTCGCAGGGGGTTACGAGCAGTACTTC.

The chain recombines TRBV29-1 with TRBJ1-2; D possibly corresponds to TRBD1 (5 bases). Trimming pared 6 bases from V and 0 bases from J, leaving 17 bases between. Looked up from germline, CDR1 is SQVTM and CDR2 is ANQGSEA. The CDR3 covers 15 residues. The CDR3 region is CSVTLERGPNYGYTF. The CDR3 DNA reads TGCAGCGTCACCTTAGAGCGGGGCCCTAACTATGGCTACACCTTC.

J is TRBJ2-7 and V is TRBV6-1, with 11 bases identical to TRBD1. Unmatched junction bases numbered 7, after V lost 3 bases and J lost 6 bases. CDR1 is MNHNS and CDR2 is SASEGT in the germline V gene. There are 15 residues in the CDR3. The CDR3, as DNA: TGTGCCAGCAGTGATAGCGGGACAGGGGGTATCGAGCAGTACTTC. Translation: CASSDSGTGGIEQYF.

The chain is built from TRBV5-6 and TRBJ1-2; 7 bases line up with TRBD1. With V trimmed by 6 bases and J by 7 bases, 15 bases remained unmatched. Germline lookup yields CDR1 SGHDT and CDR2 YYEEEE. The CDR3 has 15 amino acids. The CDR3 coding sequence is TGTGCCAGCACCAGGGATCAGGGGGTAACCGGTGGCTACACCTTC. Amino acid sequence: CASTRDQGVTGGYTF.

The sample holds a few counts of this clone. The chain has TRBV27 and TRBJ2-2; D is unresolved. With 6 bases removed from V and 1 base from J, the gap between germline ends came to 6 bases. Looked up from germline, CDR1 is MNHEY and CDR2 is SMNVEV (reference sequence). The CDR3 length is 13 residues. The CDR3 DNA reads TGTGCCAGCAGCTATCAGAACACCGGGGAGCTGTTTTTT. Its protein product is CASSYQNTGELFF.

V gene TRBV5-4 combines with J gene TRBJ2-2, with D possibly being TRBD2 (5 bases). The germline gives CDR1 SGHNT, CDR2 YYREEE (reference sequence). The V end lost 6 bases, the J end lost 5 bases, and 17 bases lay between the germline ends. The CDR3 extends over 15 amino acids. The CDR3 loop reads CASMDNYPGTGELFF. CDR3 nucleotide sequence: TGTGCCAGCATGGATAATTACCCGGGGACCGGGGAGCTGTTTTTT.